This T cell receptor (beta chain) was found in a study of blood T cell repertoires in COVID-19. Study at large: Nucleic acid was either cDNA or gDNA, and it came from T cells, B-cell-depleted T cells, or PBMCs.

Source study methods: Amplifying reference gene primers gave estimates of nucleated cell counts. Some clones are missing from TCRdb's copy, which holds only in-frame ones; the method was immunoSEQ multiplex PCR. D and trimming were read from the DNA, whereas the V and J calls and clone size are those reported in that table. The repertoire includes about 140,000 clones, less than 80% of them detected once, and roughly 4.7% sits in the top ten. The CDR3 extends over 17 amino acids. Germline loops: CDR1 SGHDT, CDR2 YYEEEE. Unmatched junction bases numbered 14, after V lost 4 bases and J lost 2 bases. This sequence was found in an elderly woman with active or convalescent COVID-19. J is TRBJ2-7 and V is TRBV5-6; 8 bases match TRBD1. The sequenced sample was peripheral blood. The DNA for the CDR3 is TGTGCCAGCAGCCCTAACTTCGACAGGGGCGAAACCTACGAGCAGTACTTC. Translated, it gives CASSPNFDRGETYEQYF.